This T cell receptor (beta chain) is drawn from a study of blood T cell repertoires in COVID-19. As for the study in general: The origin of the acute and convalescent COVID-19 samples was the United States, Italy and Spain. Sources were T cells, B-cell-depleted T cells, or PBMCs; the material itself was cDNA or gDNA.

This clone was seen more than once but under ten times. As originally analysed: Nucleated cell counts were estimated from reference gene primer amplification. Clones were sequenced by immunoSEQ multiplex PCR, and TCRdb holds only the in-frame ones, with some missing. Clone size and V and J calls were adopted from that table, with D and trimming inferred from the DNA. The table lists 50,000 or so clones, about four fifths of them singletons. During active infection, Seattle patients enrolled and were then monitored through disease. This CDR3 spans 14 amino acids. V lost 3 bases, J lost 5 bases, and 9 bases stayed unmatched. CDR1 and CDR2 (germline): DFQATT, SNEGSKA (reference sequence).

This chain uses TRBV20-1 with TRBJ1-1, with 7 positions matching TRBD1. The sample comprised peripheral blood. The origin of this receptor is a man of 80 years or more with COVID-19, enrolled during active disease. In DNA, the CDR3 is TGCAGTGCTAGTAAAGAGGGGGCGGGGACTGAAGCTTTCTTT. Protein: CSASKEGAGTEAFF.